The 14 T cell receptor beta chains given below trace back to one sample, sequenced in a study of T cells after yellow fever vaccination. TCRdb analysed the 5' RACE reads with MiXCR anew, one entry per CDR3 protein. The table shows 550,000 to 750,000 distinct CDR3 sequences, with about 13% occurring only once. Sequenced here: PBMCs, sampled on the day of the yellow fever booster vaccination. The receptors were gathered from a man aged 30 to 45 who received the YFV17D yellow fever vaccine.

This clonotype was recorded a few times. The gene calls are TRBV7-2 and TRBJ2-7; D possibly matches TRBD1 or TRBD2 (7 bases each). Germline CDR1 reads SGHTA; CDR2 reads FQGNSA. Trimming took off 1 base at V and 3 bases at J, with 13 bases between the two ends. CDR3 length equals 15 residues. The DNA for the CDR3 is TGTGCCAGCAGCTTAGACAGGGGAGGGTTCTACGAGCAGTACTTC. This gives the protein CASSLDRGGFYEQYF.

This clonotype was found a few times. The chain employs TRBV5-6 and TRBJ2-1; D unclear. Trimming removed 4 bases from V and 3 bases from J, with 17 bases in between. This CDR3 region has 16 residues. Germline loops: CDR1 SGHDT, CDR2 YYEEEE. The CDR3: CASSLGETVLYNEQFF. CDR3 bases: TGTGCCAGCAGCCTCGGAGAGACTGTCCTCTACAATGAGCAGTTCTTC.

The chain carries TRBV3-1 and TRBJ2-1; no reliable D call. The ends were cut back, 3 bases at V and 10 bases at J, with 10 bases in the middle. This CDR3 has 12 amino acids. Germline V gene lookup returns CDR1 LGHDT and CDR2 YNNKEL (reference sequence). The CDR3 coding sequence is TGTGCCAGCAGCCACCTGCTAGACGAGCAGTTCTTC. Translated: CASSHLLDEQFF.

V is TRBV7-8 and J is TRBJ2-5; the match to TRBD2 covers 9 bases. The germline gives CDR1 SGHVS, CDR2 FQNEAQ. With V trimmed by 5 bases and J by 5 bases, 18 bases remained unmatched. The CDR3 extends over 18 amino acids. CDR3 sequence reads: CASSRSGSSSGTRETQYF. CDR3 DNA sequence: TGTGCCAGCAGCCGGAGTGGCTCATCTAGCGGGACGCGGGAGACCCAGTACTTC.

This clonotype was counted a few times. The rearrangement uses TRBV23-1 and TRBJ2-5; D ambiguous. TRBV23-1 is classed as an ORF, of uncertain function. V was clipped by 6 bases and J by 4 bases, with 15 bases between them. CDR3 size: 14 residues. The CDR3 nucleotides read TGCGCCAGCAGCCTCCTTTATTCCGCAGAGACCCAGTACTTC. It translates to CASSLLYSAETQYF.

Concerning this clonotype: A much bigger clone sits one base away, suggesting this may be a read error. This sequence joins TRBV12-3 or TRBV12-4 and TRBJ1-5, with a tentative D call TRBD1 (6 bases). There are 13 residues in the CDR3. The CDR3 nucleotides read TGTGCCAGCAGCCTGAACAGGGATCAGGCCCAGCATTTT. It is translated as CASSLNRDQAQHF.

The chain uses TRBV18 and TRBJ2-1; D call uncertain. Germline assignment: CDR1 KGHSH and CDR2 LQKENI. Trimming took 3 bases from V and 0 from J, leaving 12 bases between them. The CDR3 extends over 16 amino acids. CDR3 residues: CASSPVQQSSYNEQFF. CDR3 in DNA: TGTGCCAGCTCACCGGTTCAGCAGTCCTCCTACAATGAGCAGTTCTTC.

The genes are TRBV5-1 and TRBJ2-1; D may be TRBD1 or TRBD2 (6 bases each). The germline CDR1 and CDR2 sequences are SGHRS and YFSETQ. The CDR3 runs to 17 residues. V was clipped by 4 bases and J by 9 bases, with 26 bases between them. In DNA form, the CDR3 reads TGCGCCAGCAGCGGGGGGCGAGCAGCGGGCGTCGTTGCTGAGCAGTTCTTC. The encoded protein is CASSGGRAAGVVAEQFF.

In this sample, this clonotype turned up a few times. The V and J genes are TRBV25-1 and TRBJ2-6; D unresolved. The CDR3 spans 15 residues. Trimming shortened V by 1 base and J by 0 bases, and 4 bases separated the two germline ends. The germline V gene encodes CDR1 MGHDK and CDR2 SYGVNS. Written as DNA, the CDR3 is TGTGCCAGCAGTGAATCATACTCTGGGGCCAACGTCCTGACTTTC. Protein: CASSESYSGANVLTF.

The table lists this clonotype with a few counts. V and J are TRBV20-1 and TRBJ2-1; no definite D call. Germline V gene sequence: CDR1 DFQATT, CDR2 SNEGSKA (reference sequence). Trimming cost V 5 bases and J 1 base, with 12 bases left between them. This CDR3 region has 14 residues. The CDR3 DNA is TGCAGTGCTGAGGTCATGGGTTCCTACAATGAGCAGTTCTTC. Its translation is CSAEVMGSYNEQFF.

About this clonotype: The junction differs from germline at one of its ends, possibly a read error. The chain couples TRBV15 to TRBJ2-2; TRBD1 matches 9 bases. Germline-derived CDR1 and CDR2 are LNHNV and YYDKDF (reference sequence). This CDR3 has 17 amino acids. CDR3 in amino acids: CATSRDSQGATTGGLFF. The CDR3 bases are TGTGCCACCAGCAGAGACTCACAGGGGGCGACCACCGGGGGGCTGTTTTTT.

This clonotype was recorded a few times. This chain links TRBV27 with TRBJ2-7, with TRBD1 matching over 7 bases. Germline V gene lookup returns CDR1 MNHEY and CDR2 SMNVEV (reference sequence). The CDR3 spans 13 residues. V dropped 7 bases and J dropped 0; count of bases not matched to a gene: 3. The CDR3 is CASTGQDSYEQYF. The CDR3 bases are TGTGCCAGCACCGGACAGGACTCCTACGAGCAGTACTTC.

A few counts support this clonotype. The chain couples TRBV15 to TRBJ2-6, with 9 bases matching TRBD1. Germline V lookup: CDR1 LNHNV, CDR2 YYDKDF (reference sequence). The CDR3 is made up of 18 amino acids. V was pared by 1 base and J by 0 bases, with 4 bases of the junction left unmatched. CDR3 amino acids: CATSRGWDRASGANVLTF. The DNA for the CDR3 is TGTGCCACCAGCAGAGGGTGGGACAGGGCCTCTGGGGCCAACGTCCTGACTTTC.

This clonotype was seen a few times. The CDR3 loop reads CASCGLAGVEQFF. CDR3 nucleotides: TGTGCCAGTTGCGGACTAGCGGGAGTTGAGCAGTTCTTC. The chain carries TRBV19 and TRBJ2-1; 13 bases map to TRBD2. Per germline, CDR1 LNHDA and CDR2 SQIVND (reference sequence). The CDR3 length is 13 residues. The junction had 4 bases not matched to a gene; V was cut back by 8 bases and J by 9 bases. Full variable domain (outside the CDR3, taken from reference TRBV19 and TRBJ2-1): DGGITQSPKYLFRKEGQNVTLSCEQNLNHDAMYWYRQDPGQGLRLIYYSQIVNDFQKGDIAEGYSVSREKKESFPLTVTSAQKNPTAFYLCASCGLAGVEQFFGPGTRLTVL.